The clone carrying this T cell receptor beta chain was found a few times. Its target is unknown. Germline and junction disagree at one end, which may indicate a read error. Every donor contributed around 10 milliliters of peripheral blood by blood draw. The study isolated at least 6.5 million PBMCs from each sample. A second PCR of about 6 to 12 cycles used a sample-barcoded 5' primer and a J-beta primer mix. TCRdb recomputed calls from the 5' RACE reads with MiXCR, one row per CDR3 protein. The sample shows 870,000 or so distinct CDR3 sequences, about 30% of them seen only once. The data were obtained in a study of blood T cells in healthy people across ages. Study-wide results and caveats: Diversity of TCR beta per million T cells declined in a roughly linear way with age.

The sample was blood. This TCR derives from a woman of 80 years or more in good health.

The CDR3 bases are TGTGCCAGCAGTTACCACGGCGGGACAGGCTCCTACAATGAGCGGTTCTTC. Translation: CASSYHGGTGSYNERFF. This chain uses TRBV6-2 or TRBV6-3 with TRBJ2-1; 8 nucleotides agree with TRBD1. Germline CDR1 and CDR2: MNHEY and SVGEGT. The CDR3 runs to 17 residues.